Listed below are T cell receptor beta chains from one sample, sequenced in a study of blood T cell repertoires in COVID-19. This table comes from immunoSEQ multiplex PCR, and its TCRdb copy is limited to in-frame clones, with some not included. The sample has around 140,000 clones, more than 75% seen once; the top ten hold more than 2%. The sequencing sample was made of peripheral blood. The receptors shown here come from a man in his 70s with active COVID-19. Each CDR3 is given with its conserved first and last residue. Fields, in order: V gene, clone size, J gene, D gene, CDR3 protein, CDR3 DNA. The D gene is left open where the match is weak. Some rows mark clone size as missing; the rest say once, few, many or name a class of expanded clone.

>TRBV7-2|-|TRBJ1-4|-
CASSLGGRVSEKLFF
TGTGCCAGCAGCTTAGGAGGCAGGGTTAGTGAAAAACTGTTTTTT
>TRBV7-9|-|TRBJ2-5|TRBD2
CASSPGLAVQETQYF
TGTGCCAGCAGCCCGGGACTAGCAGTCCAAGAGACCCAGTACTTC
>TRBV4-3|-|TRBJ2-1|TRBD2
CASSQDSGSYNEQFF
TGCGCCAGCAGCCAAGATAGCGGGAGTTACAATGAGCAGTTCTTC
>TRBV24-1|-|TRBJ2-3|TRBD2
CATSDFTGGGTDTQYF
TGTGCCACCAGTGATTTCACGGGAGGAGGCACAGATACGCAGTATTTT
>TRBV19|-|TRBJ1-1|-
CASTPRMNTEAFF
TGTGCCAGTACCCCCAGGATGAACACTGAAGCTTTCTTT
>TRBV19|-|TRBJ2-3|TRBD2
CASSRGTSGRGDTQYF
TGTGCCAGTAGTAGGGGGACTAGCGGGAGGGGAGATACGCAGTATTTT
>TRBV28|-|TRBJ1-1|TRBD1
CASRGTGGRTEAFF
TGTGCCAGCAGGGGGACAGGGGGTCGCACTGAAGCTTTCTTT
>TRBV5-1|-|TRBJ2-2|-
CASSFRGTGELFF
TGCGCCAGCAGCTTCAGGGGCACCGGGGAGCTGTTTTTT
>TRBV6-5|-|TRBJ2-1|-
CASRGTGTQFF
TGTGCCAGCAGGGGAACAGGTACGCAGTTCTTC
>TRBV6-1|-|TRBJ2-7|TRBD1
CASSEEWTGYYEQYF
TGTGCCAGCAGTGAAGAATGGACAGGTTACTACGAGCAGTACTTC
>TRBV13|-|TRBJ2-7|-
CASSSHRVSYEQYF
TGTGCCAGCAGCTCCCACAGGGTCTCCTACGAGCAGTACTTC
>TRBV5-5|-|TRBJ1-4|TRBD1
CASSFRGTNEKLFF
TGTGCCAGCAGCTTCAGGGGGACTAATGAAAAACTGTTTTTT
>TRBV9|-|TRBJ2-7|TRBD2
CASSEGGTSGFYEQYF
TGTGCCAGCTCCGAGGGGGGGACTAGCGGTTTCTACGAGCAGTACTTC
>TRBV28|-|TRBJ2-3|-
CASSRRGLAVTDTQYF
TGTGCCAGCAGCCGCCGGGGGCTAGCGGTCACAGATACGCAGTATTTT
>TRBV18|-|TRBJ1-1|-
CASSQGQNTEAFF
TGTGCCAGCTCACAGGGACAGAACACTGAAGCTTTCTTT
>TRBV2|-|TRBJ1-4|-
CASSTGAENLFF
TGTGCCAGCAGCACTGGGGCTGAAAACCTGTTTTTT
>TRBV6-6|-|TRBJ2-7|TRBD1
CASSFGQGGSNEQYF
TGTGCCAGCAGTTTCGGACAGGGGGGATCCAACGAGCAGTACTTC
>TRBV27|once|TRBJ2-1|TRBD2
CASSPHPRGEGEQFF
TGTGCCAGCAGTCCTCACCCCCGCGGGGAGGGTGAGCAGTTCTTC
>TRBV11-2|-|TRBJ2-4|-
CASSLVGRWAKNIQYF
TGTGCCAGCAGCTTAGTGGGGAGGTGGGCCAAAAACATTCAGTACTTC
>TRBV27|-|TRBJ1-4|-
CASSPRPNSLREKLFF
TGTGCCAGCAGTCCCCGGCCCAACAGTCTTAGAGAAAAACTGTTTTTT
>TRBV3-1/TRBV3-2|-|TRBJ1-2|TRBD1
CASSQNIQGANGYTF
TGTGCCAGCAGCCAAAACATACAGGGGGCCAATGGCTACACCTTC
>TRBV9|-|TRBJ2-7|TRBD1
CASSVATGGYEQYF
TGTGCCAGCAGCGTAGCTACAGGGGGGTACGAGCAGTACTTC